A selection of T cell receptor beta chains follows, all from one sample in a study of cytomegalovirus exposure and HLA in healthy donors. Sequencing used immunoSEQ multiplex PCR; TCRdb keeps in-frame clones, though not all of them. The sample has 250,000 or so clones, around 87% seen once. Sequencing was performed on PBMCs. These receptors came from a woman younger than 30 in good health and CMV-seronegative. CDR3s include the opening cysteine and the closing phenylalanine or tryptophan. A D gene is named only where the DNA matches it firmly.

v_gene	d_gene	j_gene	CDR3nt	CDR3aa
TRBV27	TRBD1	TRBJ1-1	TGTGCCAGCAGCAAGACCACCGGGACAGTGAACACTGAAGCTTTCTTT	CASSKTTGTVNTEAFF
TRBV11-2	NA	TRBJ1-1	TGTGCCAGCAGCCCACGGAGCACTGAAGCTTTCTTT	CASSPRSTEAFF
TRBV10-3	TRBD1	TRBJ1-2	TGTGCCATCAGCACTTTAAGACAGGGTGGAAATGGCTACACCTTC	CAISTLRQGGNGYTF
TRBV6-1	NA	TRBJ2-3	TGTGCCAGCAGTGAACAGGGAACAGATACGCAGTATTTT	CASSEQGTDTQYF
TRBV14	NA	TRBJ2-1	TGTGCCAGCAGCCAAGATCTGGGCACCTGGTACAATGAGCAGTTCTTC	CASSQDLGTWYNEQFF
TRBV21-1	NA	TRBJ1-2	TGTGCCAGCAGCAAAGAATCGGGAGGGGGACCCTATGGCTACACCTTC	CASSKESGGGPYGYTF
TRBV6-5	NA	TRBJ2-7	TGTGCCAGCAGTTACTCGAGTCGAAAACTTTTGCGCGAGCAGTACTTC	CASSYSSRKLLREQYF
TRBV11-2	TRBD1	TRBJ1-3	TGTGCCAGCAGCACCGGACAGGGTGCTGGAAACACCATATATTTT	CASSTGQGAGNTIYF
TRBV7-9	NA	TRBJ2-7	TGTGCCAGCGGGGAACAGGGAAACGAGCAGTACTTC	CASGEQGNEQYF
TRBV7-8	NA	TRBJ2-2	TGTGCCAGCAGCACGAAACAGGGAACCGGGGAGCTGTTTTTT	CASSTKQGTGELFF
TRBV11-2	TRBD1	TRBJ2-7	TGTGCCAGCAGCTCCTTCGGCGGACAGGGAGGCGACGAGCAGTACTTC	CASSSFGGQGGDEQYF
TRBV18	NA	TRBJ2-1	TGTGCCAGCTCACCAGGGGGCCCCCCAAATGAGCAGTTCTTC	CASSPGGPPNEQFF
TRBV7-2	NA	TRBJ2-2	TGTGCCAGCAGCCAGCTCCGGACAGGGGAGCTGTTTTTT	CASSQLRTGELFF
TRBV4-3	NA	TRBJ1-6	TGCGCCAGCAGCCAAGAACCACCCGGTCACCTAGATAATTCACCCCTCCACTTT	CASSQEPPGHLDNSPLHF
TRBV4-1	NA	TRBJ2-7	TGCGCCAGCAGCCAAGGTCCGGACACCTACGAGCAGTACTTC	CASSQGPDTYEQYF
TRBV6-5	NA	TRBJ1-3	TGTGCCAGCAGTTATTCAGGGTTAAGCTCTGGAAACACCATATATTTT	CASSYSGLSSGNTIYF
TRBV7-6	NA	TRBJ2-7	TGTGCCAGCAGCTTAGCCTCCGTAAGCCTCGAGGGCGAGCAGTACTTC	CASSLASVSLEGEQYF
TRBV19	NA	TRBJ2-6	TGTGCCAGTAGTATGGTCTGGGACTTCCAGTCTGGGGCCAACGTCCTGACTTTC	CASSMVWDFQSGANVLTF
TRBV4-3	NA	TRBJ1-3	TGCGCCAGCAGCCAAGAGGAGGGAAACACCATATATTTT	CASSQEEGNTIYF
TRBV28	TRBD1	TRBJ1-4	TGTGCCAGCAGTAGACAGGGGGTACTGGAAAAACTGTTTTTT	CASSRQGVLEKLFF